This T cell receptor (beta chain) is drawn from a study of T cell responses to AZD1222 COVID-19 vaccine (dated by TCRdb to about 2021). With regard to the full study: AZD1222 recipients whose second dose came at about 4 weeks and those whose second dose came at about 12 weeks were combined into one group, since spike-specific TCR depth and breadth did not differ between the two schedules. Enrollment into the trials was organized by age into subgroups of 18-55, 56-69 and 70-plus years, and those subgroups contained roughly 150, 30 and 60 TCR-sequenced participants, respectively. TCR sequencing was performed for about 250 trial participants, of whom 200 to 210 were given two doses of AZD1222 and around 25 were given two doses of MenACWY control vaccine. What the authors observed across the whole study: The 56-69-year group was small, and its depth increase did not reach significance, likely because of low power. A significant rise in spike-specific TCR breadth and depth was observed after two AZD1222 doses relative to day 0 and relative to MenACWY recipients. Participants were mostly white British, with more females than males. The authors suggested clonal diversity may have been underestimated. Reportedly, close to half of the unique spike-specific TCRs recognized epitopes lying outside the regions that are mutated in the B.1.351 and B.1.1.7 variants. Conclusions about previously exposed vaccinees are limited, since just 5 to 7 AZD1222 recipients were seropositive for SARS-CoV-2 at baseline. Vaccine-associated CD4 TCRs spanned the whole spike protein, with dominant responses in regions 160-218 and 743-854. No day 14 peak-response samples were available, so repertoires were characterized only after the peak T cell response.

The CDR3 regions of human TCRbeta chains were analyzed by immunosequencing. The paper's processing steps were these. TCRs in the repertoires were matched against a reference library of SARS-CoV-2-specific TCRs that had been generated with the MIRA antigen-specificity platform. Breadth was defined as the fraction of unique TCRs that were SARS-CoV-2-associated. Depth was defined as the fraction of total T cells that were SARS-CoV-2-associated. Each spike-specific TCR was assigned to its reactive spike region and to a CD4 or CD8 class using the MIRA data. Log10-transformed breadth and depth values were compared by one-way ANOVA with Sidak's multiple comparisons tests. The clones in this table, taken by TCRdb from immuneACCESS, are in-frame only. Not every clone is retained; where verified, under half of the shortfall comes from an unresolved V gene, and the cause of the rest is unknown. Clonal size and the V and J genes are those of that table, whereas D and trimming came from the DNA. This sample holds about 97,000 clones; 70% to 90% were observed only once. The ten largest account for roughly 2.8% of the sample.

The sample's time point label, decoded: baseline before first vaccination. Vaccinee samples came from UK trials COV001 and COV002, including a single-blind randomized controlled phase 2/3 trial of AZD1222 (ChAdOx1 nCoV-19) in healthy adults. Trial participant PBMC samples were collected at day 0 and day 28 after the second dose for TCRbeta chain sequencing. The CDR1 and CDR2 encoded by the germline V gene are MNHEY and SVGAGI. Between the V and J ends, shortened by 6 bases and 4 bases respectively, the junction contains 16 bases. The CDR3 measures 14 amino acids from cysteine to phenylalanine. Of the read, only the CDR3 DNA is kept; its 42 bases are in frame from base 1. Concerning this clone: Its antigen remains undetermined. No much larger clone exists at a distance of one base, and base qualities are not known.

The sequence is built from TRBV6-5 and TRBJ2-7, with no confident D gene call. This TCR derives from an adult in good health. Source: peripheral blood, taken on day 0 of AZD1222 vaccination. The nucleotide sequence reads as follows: TGTGCCAGCAGCCCCGACGGGTTCAGTTACGAGCAGTACTTC. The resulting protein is CASSPDGFSYEQYF.